One sample yielded the 25 T cell receptor beta chains listed below, sequenced in a study of cytomegalovirus exposure and HLA in healthy donors. Profiled with immunoSEQ multiplex PCR; TCRdb holds only in-frame clones, not every one. The data hold nearly 200,000 clones, with around 80% observed a single time. The sample comprised PBMCs. The receptors shown here come from a woman between 25 and 40 years old in good health and CMV-seropositive.

V usage is TRBV5-1 and J usage is TRBJ1-1; D uncertain. The CDR3 length is 15 residues. From germline, CDR1 is SGHRS and CDR2 YFSETQ. The V end was cut by 3 bases, the J end by 0 bases, with 12 bases between. CDR3 amino acids: CASSSRPTVNTEAFF. CDR3 bases: TGCGCCAGCAGCTCACGCCCCACAGTGAACACTGAAGCTTTCTTT.

The chain combines TRBV6-6 with TRBJ2-2; 7 bases line up with TRBD2. The V gene end was trimmed by 7 bases and the J gene end by 4 bases; junction bases not matched to a gene: 6. From germline, CDR1 is MNHNY and CDR2 SVGAGI (reference sequence). CDR3 length: 14 residues. In DNA form, the CDR3 reads TGTGCCAGCAAGGGCGGGAGCGGCACCGGGGAGCTGTTTTTT. Translating gives CASKGGSGTGELFF.

V usage is TRBV4-2 and J usage is TRBJ1-2; 8 bases are shared with TRBD1. Germline-derived CDR1 and CDR2 are LGHNA and YNFKEQ. The J segment lost 7 bases and the V segment lost 5 bases, leaving 9 bases of the junction unmatched. The CDR3 spans 14 residues. This CDR3 is CASSSPQGELGYTF. As DNA, the CDR3 is TGTGCCAGCAGCTCTCCACAGGGGGAGCTTGGCTACACCTTC.

This chain uses TRBV4-2 with TRBJ1-5; TRBD1 aligns across 9 bases. The germline CDR1 and CDR2 sequences are LGHNA and YNFKEQ. The CDR3 extends over 15 amino acids. Losses at the gene ends were 1 base for V and 6 bases for J; bases not matched to a gene: 4. CDR3 DNA: TGTGCCAGCAGCCAAGGCCAACAGGGGGCTCAGCCCCAGCATTTT. The encoded protein is CASSQGQQGAQPQHF.

The rearrangement uses TRBV4-1 and TRBJ1-5, with TRBD1 as a possible D gene (6 bases). The germline gives CDR1 MGHRA, CDR2 YSYEKL. The CDR3 sequence is 16 residues long. The V end lost 3 bases, the J end lost 0 bases, and 12 bases lay between the germline ends. Here the CDR3 DNA reads TGCGCCAGCAGCCAGAACAGGGAGAATAGCAATCAGCCCCAGCATTTT. This gives the protein CASSQNRENSNQPQHF.

V gene TRBV28 combines with J gene TRBJ1-1; D uncertain. Germline V gives CDR1 MDHEN, CDR2 SYDVKM. Trimming stripped 3 bases from V and 4 bases from J, with 9 bases between. This CDR3 has 13 residues. CDR3 region: CASSLGGLTEAFF. In nucleotides, the CDR3 is TGTGCCAGCAGTTTGGGAGGGCTCACTGAAGCTTTCTTT. Based on the CDR3 plus reference TRBV28 and TRBJ1-1, the full variable domain is DVKVTQSSRYLVKRTGEKVFLECVQDMDHENMFWYRQDPGLGLRLIYFSYDVKMKEKGDIPEGYSVSREKKERFSLILESASTNQTSMYLCASSLGGLTEAFFGQGTRLTVV.

V gene TRBV5-1 combines with J gene TRBJ1-3, with a tentative D call TRBD1 (6 bases). V lost 5 bases and J 3 bases, leaving 15 bases between the germline ends. The germline CDR1 and CDR2 sequences are SGHRS and YFSETQ. The CDR3 loop spans 15 amino acids. The CDR3 here is CASRRGQYDGNTIYF. The CDR3 bases are TGCGCCAGCAGACGTGGACAGTACGATGGAAACACCATATATTTT.

The V gene is TRBV6-6, the J gene TRBJ2-1, with D possibly being TRBD2 (5 bases). Germline V gives CDR1 MNHNY, CDR2 SVGAGI (reference sequence). V dropped 2 bases and J dropped 8 bases, with 16 bases sitting between them. This CDR3 has 15 amino acids. The CDR3 loop reads CASSYEGPTVYEQFF. CDR3 DNA: TGTGCCAGCAGTTACGAGGGCCCCACCGTTTATGAGCAGTTCTTC.

The chain is built from TRBV19 and TRBJ1-1; the D gene is possibly TRBD1 (6 bases). V dropped 4 bases and J dropped 0 bases, with 15 bases sitting between them. This CDR3 has 16 amino acids. Per germline, CDR1 LNHDA and CDR2 SQIVND (reference sequence). The CDR3, as DNA: TGTGCCAGTAGTAGGCCCTACGGGGGGCTGAACACTGAAGCTTTCTTT. It codes for CASSRPYGGLNTEAFF.

Concerning this clone: The same CDR3 can be traced to other DNA sequences in this sample. The V and J genes are TRBV28 and TRBJ2-1, with no clear D. With 0 bases removed from V and 1 base from J, the gap between germline ends came to 4 bases. The germline V gene has CDR1 MDHEN and CDR2 SYDVKM. The CDR3 length is 14 residues. The CDR3 here is CASSLWSSYNEQFF. For the CDR3, the DNA is TGTGCCAGCAGTTTATGGAGTTCCTACAATGAGCAGTTCTTC.

The rearrangement joins TRBV6-5 to TRBJ1-2; a possible D gene is TRBD1 (6 bases). CDR3 length: 13 amino acids. V was pared by 5 bases and J by 2 bases, with 9 bases between. CDR1 MNHEY and CDR2 SVGAGI come from the germline V gene. In DNA, the CDR3 is TGTGCCAGCAGTCCCGGGACAAACTATGGCTACACCTTC. Translating gives CASSPGTNYGYTF.

V is TRBV2 and J is TRBJ2-5; the match to TRBD2 covers 16 bases. The CDR3 is 16 residues long. The J segment lost 5 bases and the V segment lost 6 bases, leaving 6 bases of the junction unmatched. Germline V gene lookup returns CDR1 SNHLY and CDR2 FYNNEI. The CDR3 bases are TGTGCCAGCAGGGGACTAGCGGGAGGGGTAAATGAGACCCAGTACTTC. Its translation is CASRGLAGGVNETQYF.

This clone was counted between two and nine times. The rearrangement links TRBV5-1 to TRBJ2-7, with a weak D call TRBD1 (5 bases). Deletions cut 4 bases from V and 3 bases from J, with 11 bases between. The CDR3 runs to 13 residues. From germline, CDR1 is SGHRS and CDR2 YFSETQ. CDR3 loop: CASSQGQVYEQYF. CDR3 nucleotides: TGCGCCAGCAGCCAAGGACAAGTCTACGAGCAGTACTTC.

The V and J genes are TRBV29-1 and TRBJ2-2; 7 positions match TRBD2. The germline V gene has CDR1 SQVTM and CDR2 ANQGSEA. Germline trimming cut 7 bases from V and 7 bases from J; bases unmatched to any gene: 3. This CDR3 region has 11 residues. The CDR3 here is CSAGGSGELFF. As DNA, the CDR3 is TGCAGCGCGGGGGGTAGCGGGGAGCTGTTTTTT.

The chain couples TRBV7-8 to TRBJ2-1, with TRBD2 matching 10 bases. Per the germline V gene, CDR1 is SGHVS and CDR2 is FQNEAQ. The CDR3 has 17 residues. V gave up 5 bases and J gave up 3 bases; unmatched junction bases: 10. CDR3 in DNA: TGTGCCAGCAGCCAGGACCCGGGACTAGCGTTCTACAATGAGCAGTTCTTC. Protein: CASSQDPGLAFYNEQFF.

The chain employs TRBV29-1 and TRBJ2-5; no firm D call. V was shortened by 6 bases and J by 2 bases, with 13 bases between the two germline ends. Germline CDR1 and CDR2: SQVTM and ANQGSEA. The CDR3 runs to 13 residues. CDR3 DNA: TGCAGCGTCCGCCCTCGGTATCAAGAGACCCAGTACTTC. Translating it yields CSVRPRYQETQYF.

The chain joins TRBV4-2 to TRBJ2-2; the match to TRBD2 covers 12 bases. Germline CDR1 LGHNA, CDR2 YNFKEQ. This CDR3 is built from 14 residues. The trim removed 6 bases at V and 5 bases at J, leaving 1 base unmatched. CDR3: CASRLAGGTGELFF. The CDR3 DNA is TGTGCCAGCAGACTAGCGGGAGGTACCGGGGAGCTGTTTTTT.

The chain links TRBV7-9 to TRBJ1-2; possible D gene TRBD1, 5 bases. CDR1 is SEHNR and CDR2 is FQNEAQ in the germline V gene (reference sequence). CDR3 size: 11 residues. In DNA form, the CDR3 reads TGTGTCACAGGATCTAACTATGGCTACACCTTC. Translated: CVTGSNYGYTF.

This sequence joins TRBV19 and TRBJ1-2, with D tentatively TRBD1 (5 bases). The CDR3 covers 14 residues. Trimming took 3 bases from V and 3 from J, leaving 11 bases between them. Germline V gene data show CDR1 as LNHDA and CDR2 as SQIVND (reference sequence). CDR3 region: CASSMRTNDYGYTF. CDR3 sequence (DNA): TGTGCCAGTAGTATGCGGACAAATGACTATGGCTACACCTTC.

The chain joins TRBV15 to TRBJ1-2, with TRBD1 as a possible D gene (5 bases). The V end was cut by 4 bases, the J end by 3 bases, with 12 bases between. This CDR3 comprises 14 residues. The V gene's germline CDR1 is LNHNV and CDR2 YYDKDF (reference sequence). CDR3 DNA sequence: TGTGCCACCAGCACAGGGCTCCCGGACTATGGCTACACCTTC. The encoded protein is CATSTGLPDYGYTF.

The chain couples TRBV7-6 to TRBJ1-1; no definite D call. The CDR3 runs 14 residues. Trimming removed 3 bases from V and 0 bases from J, with 8 bases in between. CDR1 is SGHVS and CDR2 is FNYEAQ in the germline V gene. CDR3 region: CASSLGEVNTEAFF. DNA of the CDR3: TGTGCCAGCAGCTTGGGTGAGGTGAACACTGAAGCTTTCTTT.

The chain uses TRBV28 and TRBJ1-5; D is unclear. The CDR3 is 15 amino acids. Per the germline V gene, CDR1 is MDHEN and CDR2 is SYDVKM. Trimming shortened V by 1 base and J by 7 bases, and 14 bases separated the two germline ends. CDR3 nucleotides: TGTGCCAGCAGTTTATCCGACTCCCCTCTGCAGCCCCAGCATTTT. Protein product: CASSLSDSPLQPQHF.

V and J are TRBV5-6 and TRBJ2-2, with D maybe TRBD2 (5 bases). Germline lookup yields CDR1 SGHDT and CDR2 YYEEEE. The CDR3 totals 16 residues. Trimming left V 0 bases short and J 3 bases short, with 12 bases between. CDR3 protein: CASSLERRGYTGELFF. CDR3 nucleotide sequence: TGTGCCAGCAGCTTGGAACGAAGAGGGTACACCGGGGAGCTGTTTTTT.

The chain couples TRBV28 to TRBJ1-2; D ambiguous. The CDR3 sequence is 12 residues long. V dropped 7 bases and J dropped 6 bases, with 12 bases sitting between them. The germline gives CDR1 MDHEN, CDR2 SYDVKM. Written as DNA, the CDR3 is TGTGCCAGCACCCTCGGGAGGGATGGCTACACCTTC. Its protein is CASTLGRDGYTF.

The J gene is TRBJ2-7, the V gene TRBV18; 9 bases line up with TRBD2. CDR3 size: 14 residues. Germline values: CDR1 KGHSH, CDR2 LQKENI. V gave up 0 bases and J gave up 5 bases; unmatched junction bases: 2. CDR3 loop: CASSPPAGGDEQYF. CDR3 DNA sequence: TGTGCCAGCTCACCACCGGCGGGAGGGGACGAGCAGTACTTC.